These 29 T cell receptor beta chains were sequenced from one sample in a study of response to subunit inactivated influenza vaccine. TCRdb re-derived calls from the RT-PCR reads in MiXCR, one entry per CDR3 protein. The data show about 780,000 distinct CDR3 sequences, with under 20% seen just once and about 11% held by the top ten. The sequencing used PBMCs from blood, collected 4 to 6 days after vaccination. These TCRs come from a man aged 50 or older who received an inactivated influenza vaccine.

The CDR3: CASTNRGYTGELFF. Written as DNA, the CDR3 is TGTGCCAGCACCAACAGGGGGTACACCGGGGAGCTGTTTTTT. The genes are TRBV6-2 or TRBV6-3 and TRBJ2-2; TRBD1 matches at 8 bases. Germline-derived CDR1 and CDR2 are MNHEY and SVGEGT. This CDR3 is 14 amino acids long. V trimming: 7 bases; J trimming: 3 bases; junction bases outside the gene matches: 4.

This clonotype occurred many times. The CDR3 loop reads CASSLEGAHTDTQYF. As DNA, the CDR3 is TGCGCCAGCAGCCTGGAGGGGGCACACACAGATACGCAGTATTTT. The genes are TRBV4-3 and TRBJ2-3, with D perhaps TRBD1 (7 bases). The CDR3 is 15 amino acids. Trimming removed 4 bases at V and 2 bases at J, with 13 bases between. Germline assignment: CDR1 LGHNA and CDR2 YSLEER.

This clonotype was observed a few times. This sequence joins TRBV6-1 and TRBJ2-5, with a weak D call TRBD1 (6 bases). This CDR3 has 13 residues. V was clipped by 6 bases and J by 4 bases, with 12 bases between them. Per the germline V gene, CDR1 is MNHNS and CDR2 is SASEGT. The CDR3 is CASRAGVRETQYF. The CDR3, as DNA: TGTGCCAGCAGGGCAGGGGTGCGAGAGACCCAGTACTTC.

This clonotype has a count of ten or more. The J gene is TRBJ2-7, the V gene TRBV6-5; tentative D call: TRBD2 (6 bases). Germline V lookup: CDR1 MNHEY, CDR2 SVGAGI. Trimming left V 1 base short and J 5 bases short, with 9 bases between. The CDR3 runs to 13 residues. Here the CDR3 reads CASSYYGGDEQYF. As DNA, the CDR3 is TGTGCCAGCAGTTACTATGGAGGGGACGAGCAGTACTTC.

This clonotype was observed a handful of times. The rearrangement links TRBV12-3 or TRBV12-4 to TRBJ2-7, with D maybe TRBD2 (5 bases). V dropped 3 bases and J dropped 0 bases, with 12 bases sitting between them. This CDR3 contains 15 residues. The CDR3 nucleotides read TGTGCCAGCAGTTTGGTAGCGATTAGCTCCTACGAGCAGTACTTC. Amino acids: CASSLVAISSYEQYF.

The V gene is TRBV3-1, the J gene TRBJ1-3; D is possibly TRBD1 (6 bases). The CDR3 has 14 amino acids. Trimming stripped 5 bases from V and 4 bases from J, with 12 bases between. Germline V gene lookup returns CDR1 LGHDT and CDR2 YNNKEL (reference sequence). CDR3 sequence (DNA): TGTGCCAGCAGCTCCAGGGGTTCGGGAAACACCATATATTTT. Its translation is CASSSRGSGNTIYF. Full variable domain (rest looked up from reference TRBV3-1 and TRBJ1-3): DTAVSQTPKYLVTQMGNDKSIKCEQNLGHDTMYWYKQDSKKFLKIMFSYNNKELIINETVPNRFSPKSPDKAHLNLHINSLELGDSAVYFCASSSRGSGNTIYFGEGSWLTVV.

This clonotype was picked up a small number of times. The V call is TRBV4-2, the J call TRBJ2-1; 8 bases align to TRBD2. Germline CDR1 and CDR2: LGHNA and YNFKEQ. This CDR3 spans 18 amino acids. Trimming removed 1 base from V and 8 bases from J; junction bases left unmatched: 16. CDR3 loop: CASSQVGVGTSRFDEQFF. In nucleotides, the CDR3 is TGTGCCAGCAGCCAAGTTGGAGTCGGGACTAGTCGTTTTGATGAGCAGTTCTTC.

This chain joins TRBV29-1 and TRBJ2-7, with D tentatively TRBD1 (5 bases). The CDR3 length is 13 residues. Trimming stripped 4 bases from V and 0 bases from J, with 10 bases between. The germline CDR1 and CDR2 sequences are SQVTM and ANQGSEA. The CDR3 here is CSVVGRRSYEQYF. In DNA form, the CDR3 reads TGCAGCGTTGTGGGGCGGCGCTCCTACGAGCAGTACTTC.

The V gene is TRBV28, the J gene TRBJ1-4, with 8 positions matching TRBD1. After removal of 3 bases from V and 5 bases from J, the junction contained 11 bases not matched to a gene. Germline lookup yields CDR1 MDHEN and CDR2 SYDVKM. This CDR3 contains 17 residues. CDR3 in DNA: TGTGCCAGCAGTTTGGTGGGACAGGAGCTTACGAATGAAAAACTGTTTTTT. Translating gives CASSLVGQELTNEKLFF.

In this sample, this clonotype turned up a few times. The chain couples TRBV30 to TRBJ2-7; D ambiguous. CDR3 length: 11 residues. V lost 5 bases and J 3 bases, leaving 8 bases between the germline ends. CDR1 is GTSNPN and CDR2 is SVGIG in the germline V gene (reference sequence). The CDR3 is CAWGSLYEQYF. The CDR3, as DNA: TGTGCCTGGGGGTCCCTCTACGAGCAGTACTTC.

CDR3 protein: CSAPVDGYTF. The CDR3 DNA reads as TGCAGTGCTCCAGTGGATGGCTACACCTTC. The chain uses TRBV20-1 and TRBJ1-2; no reliable D call. V lost 5 bases and J 6 bases, leaving 7 bases between the germline ends. This CDR3 has 10 amino acids. Germline V gene data show CDR1 as DFQATT and CDR2 as SNEGSKA (reference sequence).

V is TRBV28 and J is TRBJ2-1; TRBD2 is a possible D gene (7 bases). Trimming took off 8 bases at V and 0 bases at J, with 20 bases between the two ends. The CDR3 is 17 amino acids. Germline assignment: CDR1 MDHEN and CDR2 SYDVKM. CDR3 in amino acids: CASGGLAVRISYNEQFF. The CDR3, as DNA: TGTGCCAGCGGGGGGCTAGCGGTTCGTATCTCCTACAATGAGCAGTTCTTC.

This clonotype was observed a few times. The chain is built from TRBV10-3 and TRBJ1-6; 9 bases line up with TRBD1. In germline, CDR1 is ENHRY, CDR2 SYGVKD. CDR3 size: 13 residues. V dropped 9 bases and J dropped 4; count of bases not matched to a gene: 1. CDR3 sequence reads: CAIGTGYNSPLHF. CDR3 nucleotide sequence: TGTGCCATAGGGACAGGGTATAATTCACCCCTCCACTTT.

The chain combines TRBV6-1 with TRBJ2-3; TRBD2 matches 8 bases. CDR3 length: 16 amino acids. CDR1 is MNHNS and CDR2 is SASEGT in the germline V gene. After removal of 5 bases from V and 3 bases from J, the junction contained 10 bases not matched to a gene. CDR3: CASSLSGTGGTDTQYF. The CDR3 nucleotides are TGTGCCAGCAGTCTTTCAGGGACGGGGGGGACAGATACGCAGTATTTT.

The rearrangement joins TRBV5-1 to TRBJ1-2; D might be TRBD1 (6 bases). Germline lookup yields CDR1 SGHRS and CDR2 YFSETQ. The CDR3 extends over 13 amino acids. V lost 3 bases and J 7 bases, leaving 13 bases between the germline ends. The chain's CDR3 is CASSWTDDTGYTF. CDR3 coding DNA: TGCGCCAGCAGCTGGACAGATGATACTGGCTACACCTTC.

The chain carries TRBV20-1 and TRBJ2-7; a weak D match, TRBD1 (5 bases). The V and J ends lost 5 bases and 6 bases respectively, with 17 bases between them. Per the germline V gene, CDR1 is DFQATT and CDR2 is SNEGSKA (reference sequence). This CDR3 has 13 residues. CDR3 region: CSALRQGFGEQYF. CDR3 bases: TGCAGTGCTCTCCGCCAGGGCTTCGGCGAGCAGTACTTC.

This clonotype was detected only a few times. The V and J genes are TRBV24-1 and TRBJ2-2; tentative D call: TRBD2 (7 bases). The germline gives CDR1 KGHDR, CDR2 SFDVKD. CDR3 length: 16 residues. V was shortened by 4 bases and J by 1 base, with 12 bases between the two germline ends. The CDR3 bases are TGTGCCACCAGTGACGGCGGGGGCCAGAACACCGGGGAGCTGTTTTTT. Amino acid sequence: CATSDGGGQNTGELFF.

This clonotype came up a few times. CDR3 bases: TGTGCCAGCAGCGTAGGTGGGCAGTACACCGGGGAGCTGTTTTTT. It codes for CASSVGGQYTGELFF. The gene calls are TRBV9 and TRBJ2-2; no firm D call. Germline assignment: CDR1 SGDLS and CDR2 YYNGEE. Between the trimmed V and J ends, which lost 0 bases and 3 bases, there was a span of 9 bases. This CDR3 has 15 amino acids.

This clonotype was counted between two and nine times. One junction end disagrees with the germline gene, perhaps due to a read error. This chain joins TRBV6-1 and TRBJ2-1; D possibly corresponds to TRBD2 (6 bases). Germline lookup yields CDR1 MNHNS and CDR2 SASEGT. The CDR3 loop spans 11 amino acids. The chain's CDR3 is CASSEALTGVF. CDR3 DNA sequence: TGTGCCAGCAGTGAAGCCCTTACGGGGGTCTTC.

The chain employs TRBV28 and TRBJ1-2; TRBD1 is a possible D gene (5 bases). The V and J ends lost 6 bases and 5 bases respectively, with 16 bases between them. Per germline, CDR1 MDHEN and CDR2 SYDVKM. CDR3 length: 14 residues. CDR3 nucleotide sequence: TGTGCCAGCAGCTATCCGGGGGGATCGTATGGCTACACCTTC. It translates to CASSYPGGSYGYTF.

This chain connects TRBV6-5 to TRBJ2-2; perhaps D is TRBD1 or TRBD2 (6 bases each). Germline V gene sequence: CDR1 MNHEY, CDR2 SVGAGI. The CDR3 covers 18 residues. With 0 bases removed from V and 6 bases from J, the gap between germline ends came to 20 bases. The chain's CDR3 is CASSYSIRTGRGAGELFF. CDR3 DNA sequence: TGTGCCAGCAGTTACTCGATTAGAACCGGAAGGGGGGCCGGGGAGCTGTTTTTT.

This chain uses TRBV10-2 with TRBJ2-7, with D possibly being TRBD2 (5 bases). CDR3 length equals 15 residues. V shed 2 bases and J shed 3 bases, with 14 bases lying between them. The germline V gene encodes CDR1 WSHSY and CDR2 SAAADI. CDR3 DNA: TGCGCCAGCAGTGAGGGAACCGGGATAAACTACGAGCAGTACTTC. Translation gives CASSEGTGINYEQYF.

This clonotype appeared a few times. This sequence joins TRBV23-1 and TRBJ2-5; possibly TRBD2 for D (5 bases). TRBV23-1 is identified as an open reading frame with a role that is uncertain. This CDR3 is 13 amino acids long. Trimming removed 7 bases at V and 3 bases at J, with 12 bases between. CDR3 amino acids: CASTRGVKETQYF. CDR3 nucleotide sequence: TGCGCCAGCACCCGGGGAGTAAAAGAGACCCAGTACTTC.

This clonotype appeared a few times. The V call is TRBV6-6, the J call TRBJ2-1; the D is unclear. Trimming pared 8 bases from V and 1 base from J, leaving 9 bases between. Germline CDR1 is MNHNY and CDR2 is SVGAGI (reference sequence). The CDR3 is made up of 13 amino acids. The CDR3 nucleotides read TGTGCCAGCCTCAGCAGATCCTACAATGAGCAGTTCTTC. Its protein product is CASLSRSYNEQFF.

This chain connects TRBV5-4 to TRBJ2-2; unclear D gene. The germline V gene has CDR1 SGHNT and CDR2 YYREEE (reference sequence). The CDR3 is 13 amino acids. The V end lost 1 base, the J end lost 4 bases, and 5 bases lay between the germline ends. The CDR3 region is CASSLPSTGELFF. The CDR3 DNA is TGTGCCAGCAGCTTGCCCAGCACCGGGGAGCTGTTTTTT.

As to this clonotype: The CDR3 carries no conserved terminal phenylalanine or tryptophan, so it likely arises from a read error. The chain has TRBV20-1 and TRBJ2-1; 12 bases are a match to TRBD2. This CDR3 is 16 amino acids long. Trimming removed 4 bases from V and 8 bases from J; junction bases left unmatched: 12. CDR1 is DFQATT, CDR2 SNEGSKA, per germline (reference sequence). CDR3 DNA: TGCAGTGCTATTCCGATTCTAGCGGGAGGGCGGGATGAGCAGTTCTTA. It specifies CSAIPILAGGRDEQFL.

The CDR3 spells CASRVSGRENEQFF. CDR3 nucleotide sequence: TGTGCCAGCAGGGTTAGCGGGAGAGAGAATGAGCAGTTCTTC. This sequence joins TRBV7-2 and TRBJ2-1; 9 nucleotides align to TRBD2. CDR1 is SGHTA, CDR2 FQGNSA, per germline. Trimming cost V 6 bases and J 7 bases; bases outside gene matches: 7. CDR3 size: 14 residues.

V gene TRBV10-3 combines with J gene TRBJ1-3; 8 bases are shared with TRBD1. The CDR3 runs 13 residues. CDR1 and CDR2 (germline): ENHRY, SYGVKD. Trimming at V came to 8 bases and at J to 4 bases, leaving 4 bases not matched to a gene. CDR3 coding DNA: TGTGCCATCGCCCAGGGGGCCGGAAACACCATATATTTT. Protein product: CAIAQGAGNTIYF.

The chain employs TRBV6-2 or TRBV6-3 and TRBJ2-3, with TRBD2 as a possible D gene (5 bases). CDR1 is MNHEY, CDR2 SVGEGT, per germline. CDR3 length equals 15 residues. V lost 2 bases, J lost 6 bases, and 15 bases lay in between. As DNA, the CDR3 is TGTGCCAGCAGTTACGGACTCATGAGAGGGGATACGCAGTATTTT. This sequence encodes CASSYGLMRGDTQYF.